The rows below give T cell receptor beta chains drawn from one sample of a study of T-cell reconstitution after alpha-beta-depleted transplantation in children. Via MiXCR, TCRdb re-called the PCR reads, giving one row per CDR3 protein. The sample has a few hundred thousand distinct CDR3 sequences, roughly 30% seen once. Sequenced material: PBMCs, taken before TCRalphabeta/CD19-depleted stem cell transplant. Receptor source: a boy younger than two with Wiskott-Aldrich syndrome, due to receive a stem cell transplant. Each CDR3 is given without its conserved first and last residue. The D gene is left open where the match is weak.

d_call | j_call | v_call | cdr3_aa
TRBD2 | TRBJ2-2 | TRBV28 | ASKGTGAGTSAYTGELF
TRBD2 | TRBJ2-1 | TRBV5-1 | ASSLGLAGEYGEQF
- | TRBJ2-3 | TRBV5-1 | ASSLMAGNPPDTQY
- | TRBJ2-1 | TRBV15 | ATSRGGIQSDEQF
TRBD1 | TRBJ2-3 | TRBV24-1 | ATSGTGGTDTQY
TRBD2 | TRBJ2-7 | TRBV7-9 | ASSPRLAGDEQY
- | TRBJ2-3 | TRBV28 | ASSLFGGISTDTQY
TRBD2 | TRBJ2-5 | TRBV9 | ASSPGLAGGGTQY
TRBD1 | TRBJ1-5 | TRBV6-1 | ASSGNTGEGQPQH
- | TRBJ2-3 | TRBV5-6 | ASSFKSDPGPDTQY
- | TRBJ2-3 | TRBV20-1 | SARDRRSTDTQY
- | TRBJ2-7 | TRBV12-3/TRBV12-4 | ASSSGTSNRGQY
TRBD2 | TRBJ2-3 | TRBV6-2/TRBV6-3 | ASSLISGRWPDTQY
TRBD2 | TRBJ2-1 | TRBV11-1 | ASSLPSGLGVYNEQF
- | TRBJ2-5 | TRBV2 | ASKNRNQETQY
TRBD1 | TRBJ2-1 | TRBV7-6 | ASSWDRVTYNEQF
- | TRBJ1-1 | TRBV5-5 | ASSLGRRQDGAF
TRBD2 | TRBJ2-1 | TRBV5-6 | ASSSRLALYNEQF
- | TRBJ2-3 | TRBV5-1 | ASSLGGTDTQY
- | TRBJ2-1 | TRBV7-2 | ASSLARPSHNEQF
- | TRBJ1-2 | TRBV7-9 | ASSTTNSGVVYGYT
TRBD2 | TRBJ2-2 | TRBV12-3/TRBV12-4 | ASSLGLAVLSGELF
- | TRBJ2-1 | TRBV12-3/TRBV12-4 | ASSGLGGEGEQF
TRBD1 | TRBJ2-1 | TRBV5-1 | ASSWGASTGGIANEQF
TRBD2 | TRBJ2-5 | TRBV9 | ASSVGSGRARETQY
TRBD1 | TRBJ1-4 | TRBV10-3 | ATRGPDRGLSNEKLF
- | TRBJ2-1 | TRBV7-2 | ASSAYLGSYNEQF